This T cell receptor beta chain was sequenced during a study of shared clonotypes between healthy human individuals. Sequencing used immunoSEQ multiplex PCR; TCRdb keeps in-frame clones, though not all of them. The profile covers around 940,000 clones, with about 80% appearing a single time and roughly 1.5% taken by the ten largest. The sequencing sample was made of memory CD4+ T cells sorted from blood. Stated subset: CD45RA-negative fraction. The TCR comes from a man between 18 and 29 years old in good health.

CDR3 coding DNA: TGTGCCAGCAGCTATACAGGGAACACTGAAGCTTTCTTT. Encoded protein: CASSYTGNTEAFF. The chain is built from TRBV7-2 and TRBJ1-1; possible D gene TRBD1, 5 bases. Germline CDR1 is SGHTA and CDR2 is FQGNSA. The V and J ends lost 4 bases and 1 base respectively, with 7 bases between them. The CDR3 consists of 13 residues.